Following are 25 T cell receptor beta chains from one sample sequenced in a study of blood T cell repertoires in COVID-19. The table came from immunoSEQ multiplex PCR; TCRdb's copy has only in-frame clones and leaves some out. The sample yields fewer than 60,000 clones, roughly 83% seen once. Sequenced sample: peripheral blood. These receptors all come from an elderly woman with acute or convalescent COVID-19.

The rearrangement joins TRBV19 to TRBJ2-7; 10 bases are shared with TRBD1. In germline, CDR1 is LNHDA, CDR2 SQIVND (reference sequence). This CDR3 has 14 residues. J lost 5 bases, V lost 8 bases, and 9 bases had no gene match. The CDR3 sequence: CASSHRDRGHEQYF. CDR3 DNA sequence: TGTGCCAGTTCCCACCGGGACAGGGGCCACGAGCAGTACTTC.

The J gene is TRBJ2-5, the V gene TRBV6-1, with D tentatively TRBD1 (5 bases). The CDR3 has 13 residues. Germline CDR1 MNHNS, CDR2 SASEGT. With 2 bases removed from V and 7 bases from J, the gap between germline ends came to 11 bases. In DNA, the CDR3 is TGTGCCAGCAGTGAAAACAGGCCGGGGACCCAGTACTTC. Protein sequence: CASSENRPGTQYF.

J is TRBJ1-1 and V is TRBV5-3, with TRBD1 as a possible D gene (6 bases). TRBV5-3 is sorted into the ORF group, with uncertain function. The length of the CDR3 is 14 residues. Trimming removed 4 bases at V and 1 base at J, with 11 bases between. The CDR3 region is CARSPGTPNTEAFF. The CDR3 DNA is TGTGCCAGAAGCCCCGGGACACCGAACACTGAAGCTTTCTTT.

This chain links TRBV10-3 with TRBJ1-1; D is uncertain. The CDR3 is made up of 13 amino acids. From germline, CDR1 is ENHRY and CDR2 SYGVKD. Trimming pared 4 bases from V and 1 base from J, leaving 7 bases between. CDR3 loop: CAISGGPNTEAFF. CDR3 nucleotides: TGTGCCATCAGTGGCGGGCCGAACACTGAAGCTTTCTTT.

This chain uses TRBV7-9 with TRBJ2-2, with a tentative D call TRBD2 (5 bases). Trimming shortened V by 5 bases and J by 3 bases, and 16 bases separated the two germline ends. Looked up from germline, CDR1 is SEHNR and CDR2 is FQNEAQ (reference sequence). CDR3 length: 16 amino acids. The CDR3 DNA sequence: TGTGCCAGCAGCCCACGCACTGGACTTGACACCGGGGAGCTGTTTTTT. Residues: CASSPRTGLDTGELFF. The entire variable domain, with the rest obtained from reference TRBV7-9 and TRBJ2-2, is as follows: DTGVSQNPRHKITKRGQNVTFRCDPISEHNRLYWYRQTLGQGPEFLTYFQNEAQLEKSRLLSDRFSAERPKGSFSTLEIQRTEQGDSAMYLCASSPRTGLDTGELFFGEGSRLTVL.

This clone came up a few times. The chain is built from TRBV2 and TRBJ1-5, with D tentatively TRBD1 (6 bases). The germline gives CDR1 SNHLY, CDR2 FYNNEI. V was shortened by 7 bases and J by 2 bases, with 12 bases between the two germline ends. This CDR3 comprises 14 residues. Here the CDR3 DNA reads TGTGCCAGCAAGGCAGGGGCAGGCAATCAGCCCCAGCATTTT. The encoded protein is CASKAGAGNQPQHF.

The chain joins TRBV27 to TRBJ2-4, with 14 bases matching TRBD2. Trimming cost V 5 bases and J 8 bases; bases outside gene matches: 8. The germline V gene encodes CDR1 MNHEY and CDR2 SMNVEV (reference sequence). The CDR3 totals 16 residues. CDR3 nucleotides: TGTGCCAGCAGTCGAAGACTAGCGGGAGGGGACCACATTCAGTACTTC. Residues: CASSRRLAGGDHIQYF.

The chain recombines TRBV29-1 with TRBJ2-3; 8 bases align to TRBD2. Trimming at V came to 2 bases and at J to 4 bases, leaving 14 bases not matched to a gene. Germline CDR1 SQVTM, CDR2 ANQGSEA. The CDR3 totals 17 residues. The CDR3 sequence: CSVESSRGGYLADTQYF. The DNA of the CDR3 is TGCAGCGTTGAATCCTCCCGGGGGGGGTATTTAGCAGATACGCAGTATTTT.

The J gene is TRBJ2-1, the V gene TRBV6-4; 9 nucleotides match TRBD1. J lost 8 bases, V lost 0 bases, and 5 bases had no gene match. The CDR3 runs 15 residues. Germline CDR1 and CDR2: MRHNA and SNTAGT. CDR3 nucleotides: TGTGCCAGCAGTGACTCAGGGACAGGGAGCGATGAGCAGTTCTTC. Its translation is CASSDSGTGSDEQFF.

The CDR3 sequence: CASSGTGRETQYF. As DNA, the CDR3 is TGCGCCAGCAGTGGGACAGGGAGGGAGACCCAGTACTTC. This chain uses TRBV10-2 with TRBJ2-5; 8 bases are shared with TRBD1. V shed 4 bases, J shed 5 bases, and the junction held 3 bases outside the gene matches. Germline V gene lookup returns CDR1 WSHSY and CDR2 SAAADI. This CDR3 has 13 amino acids.

V and J are TRBV6-2 or TRBV6-3 and TRBJ2-7; D not resolved. Germline loops: CDR1 MNHEY, CDR2 SVGEGT. Trimming pared 6 bases from V and 0 bases from J, leaving 21 bases between. This CDR3 has 17 residues. CDR3 protein: CASSPTFLAAASYEQYF. CDR3 DNA: TGTGCCAGCAGCCCCACTTTTCTCGCGGCGGCCTCCTACGAGCAGTACTTC.

The chain is built from TRBV19 and TRBJ1-6, with D possibly matching TRBD1 (5 bases). The CDR3 spans 15 residues. The V end lost 4 bases, the J end lost 9 bases, and 16 bases lay between the germline ends. The germline V gene encodes CDR1 LNHDA and CDR2 SQIVND (reference sequence). The CDR3 protein is CASSTTGLPSSPLHF. The CDR3, as DNA: TGTGCCAGTAGTACCACGGGACTACCCAGTTCACCCCTCCACTTT.

CDR3 DNA: TGTGCCAGCAGCCAACGACAGGGAGCTAACTATGGCTACACCTTC. It translates to CASSQRQGANYGYTF. This chain connects TRBV3-1 (or the pseudogene TRBV3-2) to TRBJ1-2, with 7 bases that match TRBD1. The CDR3 covers 15 residues. CDR1 LGHDT and CDR2 YNNKEL come from the germline V gene (reference sequence). Trimming at V came to 2 bases and at J to 0 bases, leaving 3 bases not matched to a gene.

The gene calls are TRBV7-5 and TRBJ1-5. TRBV7-5 is a documented pseudogene. The CDR3 consists of 15 residues. The CDR3 loop reads CARTSSVFSNQPQHF. The CDR3 DNA sequence: TGTGCCAGAACATCTTCGGTATTTTCCAATCAGCCCCAGCATTTT.

V is TRBV10-2 and J is TRBJ2-5; TRBD2 agrees at 10 bases. Trimming cost V 3 bases and J 5 bases; bases outside gene matches: 9. The CDR3 covers 16 residues. Per germline, CDR1 WSHSY and CDR2 SAAADI. CDR3 DNA sequence: TGCGCCAGCAGTGAAATAGCGGGGGGCTTCGGGGAGACCCAGTACTTC. Protein: CASSEIAGGFGETQYF.

This sequence joins TRBV4-1 and TRBJ2-7; D possibly corresponds to TRBD2 (6 bases). Germline V lookup: CDR1 MGHRA, CDR2 YSYEKL. The ends were cut back, 1 base at V and 3 bases at J, with 22 bases in the middle. This CDR3 is 18 amino acids long. The CDR3 sequence is CASSQGVAGSPPIYEQYV. The CDR3 DNA sequence: TGCGCCAGCAGCCAAGGGGTAGCCGGGAGCCCCCCCATCTACGAGCAGTACGTC.

In this sample, this clone turned up once. This sequence joins TRBV5-1 and TRBJ2-5, with a weak D call TRBD2 (6 bases). Germline lookup yields CDR1 SGHRS and CDR2 YFSETQ. Trimming cost V 0 bases and J 10 bases, with 25 bases left between them. This CDR3 has 17 amino acids. CDR3 loop: CASSLVGLSQVGEGQYF. The CDR3, as DNA: TGCGCCAGCAGCTTGGTCGGACTATCTCAAGTGGGAGAGGGCCAGTACTTC.

The genes are TRBV21-1 and TRBJ2-7; the table's D call, TRBD2, was not checked against the DNA. TRBV21-1 is a documented pseudogene. This CDR3 has 16 residues. DNA for the CDR3: TGTGCCAGCAGCCTAGGGACTAGCGGCCCTCCGGGAGAGCAGTACGTC. Translated: CASSLGTSGPPGEQYV.

The chain couples TRBV9 to TRBJ2-3; D gene ambiguous. With 0 bases removed from V and 0 bases from J, the gap between germline ends came to 11 bases. The CDR3 runs 16 residues. The germline gives CDR1 SGDLS, CDR2 YYNGEE. The DNA of the CDR3 is TGTGCCAGCAGCGTAGAGGTAGCTAGAAGCACAGATACGCAGTATTTT. Translated, it gives CASSVEVARSTDTQYF.

The V and J genes are TRBV7-2 and TRBJ2-5; D gene ambiguous. Germline V CDR1 and CDR2: SGHTA, FQGNSA. This CDR3 region has 13 residues. Trimming took 3 bases from V and 5 from J, leaving 10 bases between them. CDR3 bases: TGTGCCAGCAGCTTTCCGCCCCAGGAGACCCAGTACTTC. This translates into CASSFPPQETQYF.

This clone has only one observation. The chain carries TRBV9 and TRBJ1-2, with D maybe TRBD1 (6 bases). The V end was cut by 0 bases, the J end by 5 bases, with 14 bases between. Germline loops: CDR1 SGDLS, CDR2 YYNGEE. This CDR3 has 15 residues. This chain's CDR3 is CASSVGNREGYGYTF. The CDR3 DNA follows: TGTGCCAGCAGCGTAGGCAACAGGGAAGGATATGGCTACACCTTC.

The genes are TRBV7-3 and TRBJ2-1; 11 nucleotides line up with TRBD2. The J segment lost 1 base and the V segment lost 5 bases, leaving 10 bases of the junction unmatched. The germline V gene has CDR1 SGHTA and CDR2 FQGTGA. CDR3 length equals 18 residues. The CDR3, as DNA: TGTGCCAGCAGCGAGAGGACTAGCGGGTTGAGATCCTACAATGAGCAGTTCTTC. It yields the protein CASSERTSGLRSYNEQFF.

This clone was observed a handful of times. V usage is TRBV23-1 and J usage is TRBJ1-1; D may be TRBD1 (5 bases). TRBV23-1 carries the ORF label, with uncertain function. This CDR3 is built from 15 residues. The V and J ends lost 2 bases and 4 bases respectively, with 14 bases between them. This CDR3 is CASSQRPVGGTEAFF. CDR3 in DNA: TGCGCCAGCAGTCAAAGGCCCGTGGGGGGCACTGAAGCTTTCTTT.

V and J are TRBV5-1 and TRBJ2-2, with D tentatively TRBD1 (6 bases). Germline V gives CDR1 SGHRS, CDR2 YFSETQ. The CDR3 is 15 amino acids. Trimming cost V 1 base and J 6 bases, with 13 bases left between them. The CDR3 DNA is TGCGCCAGCAGCTTGTCAGGGGTTCGGTCCGGGGAGCTGTTTTTT. It is translated as CASSLSGVRSGELFF. The complete variable domain, with remaining parts taken from reference TRBV5-1 and TRBJ2-2, reads KAGVTQTPRYLIKTRGQQVTLSCSPISGHRSVSWYQQTPGQGLQFLFEYFSETQRNKGNFPGRFSGRQFSNSRSEMNVSTLELGDSALYLCASSLSGVRSGELFFGEGSRLTVL.

The chain couples TRBV6-5 to TRBJ1-2, with 9 bases fitting TRBD1. CDR3 size: 14 residues. V gave up 6 bases and J gave up 2 bases; unmatched junction bases: 4. Germline V gene data show CDR1 as MNHEY and CDR2 as SVGAGI. CDR3 sequence reads: CASRGTGSNYGYTF. In nucleotides, the CDR3 is TGTGCCAGCAGGGGGACAGGGTCGAACTATGGCTACACCTTC.